These 11 T cell receptor beta chains came from one sample sequenced in a study of untreated major depressive disorder. Here immunoSEQ multiplex PCR was the method, and the copy in TCRdb shows in-frame clones only, minus some. Among tens of thousands of clones, approximately 89% were seen once, and the ten largest hold 0.47%. The sequenced sample was CD4+ T cells from PBMCs. Receptors originate from a woman aged 40-49 years in good health.

This chain connects TRBV25-1 to TRBJ1-2, with no clear D. Germline V lookup: CDR1 MGHDK, CDR2 SYGVNS. V was shortened by 4 bases and J by 4 bases, with 7 bases between the two germline ends. The CDR3 contains 12 residues. The CDR3 region has the DNA TGTGCCAGCAGTGCCCTAAGCTATGGCTACACCTTC. Encoded protein: CASSALSYGYTF.

The chain joins TRBV4-2 to TRBJ1-2, with D hard to call. Trimming left V 2 bases short and J 1 base short, with 14 bases between. From germline, CDR1 is LGHNA and CDR2 YNFKEQ. The CDR3 totals 16 residues. The CDR3 region is CASSQLERFNNYGYTF. CDR3 sequence (DNA): TGTGCCAGCAGCCAATTAGAGAGATTCAATAACTATGGCTACACCTTC.

The gene calls are TRBV2 and TRBJ2-7; D call uncertain. Germline values: CDR1 SNHLY, CDR2 FYNNEI. Trimming left V 0 bases short and J 5 bases short, with 14 bases between. The CDR3 runs to 15 residues. The CDR3 sequence: CASSEAQMQYNEQYF. CDR3 DNA: TGTGCCAGCAGTGAAGCGCAAATGCAATACAACGAGCAGTACTTC.

The chain is built from TRBV18 and TRBJ1-5; D is uncertain. Germline V gene data show CDR1 as KGHSH and CDR2 as LQKENI. This CDR3 spans 14 amino acids. Between the trimmed V and J ends, which lost 2 bases and 5 bases, there was a span of 10 bases. The CDR3 sequence is CASSPGSADQPQHF. CDR3 nucleotides: TGTGCCAGCTCACCAGGTTCGGCCGATCAGCCCCAGCATTTT.

V usage is TRBV18 and J usage is TRBJ2-1, with D unclear. Germline V gene lookup returns CDR1 KGHSH and CDR2 LQKENI. The V end was cut by 1 base, the J end by 9 bases, with 4 bases between. The CDR3 extends over 11 amino acids. CDR3 DNA sequence: TGTGCCAGCTCACCACGGGTTGAGCAGTTCTTC. Residues: CASSPRVEQFF.

This clone was recorded once. The rearrangement uses TRBV7-9 and TRBJ1-2, with D hard to call. Germline lookup yields CDR1 SEHNR and CDR2 FQNEAQ (reference sequence). Trimming removed 4 bases from V and 3 bases from J, with 15 bases in between. The CDR3 runs 15 residues. Here the CDR3 reads CASSSGWNLDYGYTF. CDR3 in DNA: TGTGCCAGCAGCTCCGGGTGGAACTTGGACTATGGCTACACCTTC.

The chain links TRBV27 to TRBJ2-7; 11 nucleotides agree with TRBD2. V shed 6 bases and J 3 bases; nucleotides not matched to a gene: 7. Per germline, CDR1 MNHEY and CDR2 SMNVEV (reference sequence). The CDR3 sequence is 15 residues long. This CDR3 is CASSPGLAGIYEQYF. In nucleotides, the CDR3 is TGTGCCAGCAGCCCAGGACTAGCGGGTATCTACGAGCAGTACTTC.

The chain combines TRBV5-4 with TRBJ2-1; D may be TRBD2 (5 bases). The CDR3 has 15 amino acids. The V gene's germline CDR1 is SGHNT and CDR2 YYREEE (reference sequence). Trimming removed 3 bases at V and 3 bases at J, with 13 bases between. The CDR3 spells CASSSLLEDYNEQFF. The CDR3 DNA reads TGTGCCAGCAGCTCATTACTAGAGGACTACAATGAGCAGTTCTTC.

The J gene is TRBJ2-2, the V gene TRBV29-1; no firm D call. Germline V gene sequence: CDR1 SQVTM, CDR2 ANQGSEA. This CDR3 has 12 residues. V was cut by 3 bases and J by 5 bases, with 7 bases left in between. This CDR3 is CSVDHRTGELFF. CDR3 sequence (DNA): TGCAGCGTTGACCATCGTACCGGGGAGCTGTTTTTT.

This rearrangement joins TRBV28 to TRBJ2-5; D is unclear. Trimming stripped 3 bases from V and 5 bases from J, with 10 bases between. The CDR3 loop spans 13 amino acids. The V gene's germline CDR1 is MDHEN and CDR2 SYDVKM. The CDR3 bases are TGTGCCAGCAGTTTGGGCCCCCCGGAGACCCAGTACTTC. It specifies CASSLGPPETQYF.

The V gene is TRBV5-1, the J gene TRBJ1-1; tentative D call: TRBD1 (5 bases). The CDR3 length is 15 residues. Germline V gives CDR1 SGHRS, CDR2 YFSETQ. V gave up 1 base and J gave up 5 bases, with 15 bases separating them. CDR3 in amino acids: CASSLSLGTDTEAFF. For the CDR3, the DNA is TGCGCCAGCAGCTTGAGTCTGGGGACGGATACTGAAGCTTTCTTT.